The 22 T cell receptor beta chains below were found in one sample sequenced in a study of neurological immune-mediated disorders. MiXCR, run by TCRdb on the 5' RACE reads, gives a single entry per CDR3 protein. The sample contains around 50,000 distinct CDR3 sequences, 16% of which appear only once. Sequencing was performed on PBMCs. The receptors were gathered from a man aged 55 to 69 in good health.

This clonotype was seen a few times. CDR3 coding DNA: TGCGCCAGCAGCTTGCTGTCCGGACACCCTTTAGCGCGGGAGGGATCCTACGAGCAGTACTTC. Protein sequence: CASSLLSGHPLAREGSYEQYF. The chain combines TRBV5-1 with TRBJ2-7, with 9 nucleotides matching TRBD2. Trimming removed 1 base from V and 1 base from J; junction bases left unmatched: 21. CDR3 size: 21 residues. Germline CDR1 and CDR2: SGHRS and YFSETQ.

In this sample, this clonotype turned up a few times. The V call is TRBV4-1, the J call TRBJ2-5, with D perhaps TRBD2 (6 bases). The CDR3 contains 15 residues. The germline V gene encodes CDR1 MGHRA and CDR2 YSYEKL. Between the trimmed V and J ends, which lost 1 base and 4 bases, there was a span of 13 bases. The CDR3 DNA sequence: TGCGCCAGCAGCCAAGGGGAGCGGGCCCTAGAGACCCAGTACTTC. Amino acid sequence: CASSQGERALETQYF.

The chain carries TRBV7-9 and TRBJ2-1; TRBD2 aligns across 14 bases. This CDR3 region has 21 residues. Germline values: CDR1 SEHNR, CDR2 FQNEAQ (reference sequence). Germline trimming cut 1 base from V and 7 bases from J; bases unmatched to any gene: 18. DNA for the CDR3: TGTGCCAGCAGCTTAGAGGTGGGGACGGCGGATTGGACTAGCGGGAGGAATGAGCAGTTCTTC. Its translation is CASSLEVGTADWTSGRNEQFF.

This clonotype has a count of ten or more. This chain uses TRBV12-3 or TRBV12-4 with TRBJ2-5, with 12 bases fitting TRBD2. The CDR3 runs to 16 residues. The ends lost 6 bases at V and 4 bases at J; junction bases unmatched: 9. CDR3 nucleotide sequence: TGTGCCAGCAGGTCTGGGACTAGCGGGTTTGGAGAGACCCAGTACTTC. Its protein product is CASRSGTSGFGETQYF.

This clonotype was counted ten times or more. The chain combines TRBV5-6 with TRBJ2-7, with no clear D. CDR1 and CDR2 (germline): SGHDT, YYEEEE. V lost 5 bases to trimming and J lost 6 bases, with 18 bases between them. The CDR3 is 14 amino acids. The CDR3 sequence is CASSAFGRALEQYF. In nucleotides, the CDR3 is TGTGCCAGCAGTGCCTTCGGTCGTGCGCTCGAGCAGTACTTC.

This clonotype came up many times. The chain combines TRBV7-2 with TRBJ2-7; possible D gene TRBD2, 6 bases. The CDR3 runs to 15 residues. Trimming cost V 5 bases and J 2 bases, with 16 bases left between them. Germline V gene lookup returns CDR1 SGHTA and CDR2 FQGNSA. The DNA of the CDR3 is TGTGCCAGCAGCCGAACTAGCAACGGGCCCTACGAGCAGTACTTC. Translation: CASSRTSNGPYEQYF.

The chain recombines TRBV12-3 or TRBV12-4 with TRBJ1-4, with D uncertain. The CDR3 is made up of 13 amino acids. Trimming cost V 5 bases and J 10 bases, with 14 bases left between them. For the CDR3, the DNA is TGTGCCAGCAGTCATAGGGCTGAGGGAAAACTGTTTTTT. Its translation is CASSHRAEGKLFF.

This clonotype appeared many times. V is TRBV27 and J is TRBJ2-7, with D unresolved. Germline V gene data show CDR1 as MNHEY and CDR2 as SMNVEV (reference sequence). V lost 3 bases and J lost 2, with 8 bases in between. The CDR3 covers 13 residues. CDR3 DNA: TGTGCCAGCAGTTTTGTGGGAACCTACGAGCAGTACTTC. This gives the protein CASSFVGTYEQYF.

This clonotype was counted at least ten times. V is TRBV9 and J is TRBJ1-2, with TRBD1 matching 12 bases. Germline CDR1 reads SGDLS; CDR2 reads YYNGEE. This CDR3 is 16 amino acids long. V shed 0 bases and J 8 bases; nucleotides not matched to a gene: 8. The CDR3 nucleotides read TGTGCCAGCAGCGTAGGTGGGGACAGGGGGCAAGAAGGCTACACCTTC. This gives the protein CASSVGGDRGQEGYTF.

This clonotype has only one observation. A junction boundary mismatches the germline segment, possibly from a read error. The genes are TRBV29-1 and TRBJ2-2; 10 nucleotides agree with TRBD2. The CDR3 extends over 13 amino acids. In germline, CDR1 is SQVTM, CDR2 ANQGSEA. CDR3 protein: CSVRTSGNGELFF. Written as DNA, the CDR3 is TGCAGCGTCCGGACTAGCGGCAACGGGGAGCTTTTTTTT.

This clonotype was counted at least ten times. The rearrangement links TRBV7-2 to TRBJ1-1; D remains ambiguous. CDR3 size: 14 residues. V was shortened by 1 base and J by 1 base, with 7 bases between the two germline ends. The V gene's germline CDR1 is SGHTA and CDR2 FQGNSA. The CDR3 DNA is TGTGCCAGCAGCTTAGGGGTGGAGAACACTGAAGCTTTCTTT. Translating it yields CASSLGVENTEAFF. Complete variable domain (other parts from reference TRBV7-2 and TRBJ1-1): GAGVSQSPSNKVTEKGKDVELRCDPISGHTALYWYRQSLGQGLEFLIYFQGNSAPDKSGLPSDRFSAERTGGSVSTLTIQRTQQEDSAVYLCASSLGVENTEAFFGQGTRLTVV.

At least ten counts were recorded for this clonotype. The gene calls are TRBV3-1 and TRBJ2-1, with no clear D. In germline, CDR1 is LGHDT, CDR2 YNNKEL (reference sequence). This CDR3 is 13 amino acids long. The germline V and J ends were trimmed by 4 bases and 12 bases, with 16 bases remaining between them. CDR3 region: CASSPYLRIGQFF. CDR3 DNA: TGTGCCAGCAGCCCCTATTTGAGAATAGGGCAGTTCTTC.

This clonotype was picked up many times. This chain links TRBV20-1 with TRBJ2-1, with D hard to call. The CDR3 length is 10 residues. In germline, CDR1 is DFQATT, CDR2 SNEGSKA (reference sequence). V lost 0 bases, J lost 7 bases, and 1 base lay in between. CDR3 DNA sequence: TGCAGTGCTAGAGAGAATGAGCAGTTCTTC. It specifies CSARENEQFF.

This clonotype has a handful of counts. CDR3 DNA sequence: TGTGCCAGCAGTTACTCGCAGGTCTACGAGCAGTACTTC. As protein: CASSYSQVYEQYF. The V call is TRBV6-5, the J call TRBJ2-7; D not resolved. Germline CDR1 is MNHEY and CDR2 is SVGAGI. This CDR3 is 13 amino acids long. Trimming took off 0 bases at V and 3 bases at J, with 6 bases between the two ends.

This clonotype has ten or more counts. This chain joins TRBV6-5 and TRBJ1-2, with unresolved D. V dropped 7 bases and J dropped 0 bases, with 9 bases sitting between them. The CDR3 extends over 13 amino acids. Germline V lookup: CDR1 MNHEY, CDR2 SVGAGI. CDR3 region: CASKSRANYGYTF. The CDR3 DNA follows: TGTGCCAGCAAGAGCCGAGCTAACTATGGCTACACCTTC.

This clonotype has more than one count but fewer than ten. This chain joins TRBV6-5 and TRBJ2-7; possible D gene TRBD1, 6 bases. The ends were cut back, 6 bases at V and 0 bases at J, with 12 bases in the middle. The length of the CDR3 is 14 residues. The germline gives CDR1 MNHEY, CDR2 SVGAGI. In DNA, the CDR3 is TGTGCCAGCAGGGACAGCGGCCACTCCTACGAGCAGTACTTC. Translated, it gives CASRDSGHSYEQYF.

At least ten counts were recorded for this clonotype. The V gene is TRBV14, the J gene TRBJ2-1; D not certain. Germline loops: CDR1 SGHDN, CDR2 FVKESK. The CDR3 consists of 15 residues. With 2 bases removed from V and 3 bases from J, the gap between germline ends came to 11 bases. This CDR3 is CASSQLGRVYNEQFF. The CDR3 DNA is TGTGCCAGCAGCCAACTGGGTAGGGTCTACAATGAGCAGTTCTTC.

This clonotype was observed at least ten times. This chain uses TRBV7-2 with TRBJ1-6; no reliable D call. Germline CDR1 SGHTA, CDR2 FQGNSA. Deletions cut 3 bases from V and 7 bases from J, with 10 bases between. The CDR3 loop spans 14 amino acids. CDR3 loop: CASSFTVPNSPLHF. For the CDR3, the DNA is TGTGCCAGCAGCTTTACAGTACCGAATTCACCCCTCCACTTT.

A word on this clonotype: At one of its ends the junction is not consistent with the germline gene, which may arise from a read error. The DNA for the CDR3 is TGCAGCACCAGGGTGCTAAACATACAGTACTTC. Translation gives CSTRVLNIQYF. The rearrangement links TRBV29-1 to TRBJ2-4; tentative D call: TRBD1 (5 bases). The CDR3 is made up of 11 amino acids. CDR1 SQVTM and CDR2 ANQGSEA come from the germline V gene.

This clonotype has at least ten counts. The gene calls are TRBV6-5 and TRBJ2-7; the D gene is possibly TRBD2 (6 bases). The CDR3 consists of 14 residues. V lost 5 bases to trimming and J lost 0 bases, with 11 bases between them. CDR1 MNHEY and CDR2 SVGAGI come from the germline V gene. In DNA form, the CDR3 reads TGTGCCAGCAGTGATATAGCGGTCTCCTACGAGCAGTACTTC. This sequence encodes CASSDIAVSYEQYF.

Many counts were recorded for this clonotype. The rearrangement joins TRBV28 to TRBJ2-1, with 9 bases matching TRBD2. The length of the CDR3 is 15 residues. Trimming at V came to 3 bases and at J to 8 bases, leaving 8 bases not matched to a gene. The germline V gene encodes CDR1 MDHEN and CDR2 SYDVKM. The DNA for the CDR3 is TGTGCCAGCAGTTTGGGGGGCGGGAGGGCACATGAGCAGTTCTTC. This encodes CASSLGGGRAHEQFF.

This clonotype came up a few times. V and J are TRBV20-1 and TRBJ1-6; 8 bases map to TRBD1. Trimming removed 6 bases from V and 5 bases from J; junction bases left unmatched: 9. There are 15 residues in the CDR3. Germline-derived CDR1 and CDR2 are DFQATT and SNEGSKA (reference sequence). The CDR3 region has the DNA TGCAGTGCCAGAAGGACAGGGCGTAATAATTCACCCCTCCACTTT. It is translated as CSARRTGRNNSPLHF.